This TCR beta chain stems from a study of PD-1 blockade in classical Hodgkin lymphoma. On the study more broadly: Intravenous infusions of nivolumab 3 mg/kg reached patients every 2 weeks.

Overall study findings and caveats: Prior to therapy, complete responders displayed diversity much like that of newly diagnosed patients. Individuals who commenced nivolumab within less than 1 year of ASCT were excluded. CD4+ TCR diversity, unlike CD8+, climbed significantly by C4D1.

Clones were read by immunoSEQ multiplex PCR, and TCRdb kept only the in-frame ones, dropping some. The repertoire includes approximately 110,000 clones, roughly 90% of them detected once, and roughly 20% sits in the top ten. The time point is: cycle 4 day 1 (C4D1), after 6 weeks of nivolumab. Relapses following autologous stem cell transplantation were seen in all patients, with brentuximab vedotin exposure varying. Trimming took 6 bases from V and 4 from J; bases not matched to a gene: 9. From germline, CDR1 is SEHNR and CDR2 FQNEAQ (reference sequence). The CDR3 has 14 amino acids. Regarding this clone: Its antigen remains unknown.

This chain uses TRBV7-9 with TRBJ2-7; 7 positions match TRBD2. The TCR comes from a human donor with classical Hodgkin lymphoma. The sample in question was peripheral blood mononuclear cells (PBMCs), obtained before the fourth cycle of nivolumab. The CDR3 loop reads CASSRSPGGYEQYF. The CDR3 coding sequence is TGTGCCAGCAGTAGGAGCCCGGGGGGTTACGAGCAGTACTTC.